The 22 T cell receptor beta chains reported below all come from one sample, sequenced in a study of read filtering for tumor transcriptome and immune sequencing. This library used roughly 0.4 ug RNA and molecular barcoded adaptors spanning alpha/delta and beta/gamma chains. From the reads, TCRdb called clonotypes with MiXCR, one entry per CDR3 protein. The table includes 49,000 or so distinct CDR3 sequences, about 12% detected once. Sequenced input: a population of CD138-negative cells sorted from bone marrow. These receptor sequences come from a donor at least 40 years old with multiple myeloma.

This clonotype was counted ten times or more. The chain has TRBV5-1 and TRBJ2-7; 10 positions match TRBD1. After removal of 5 bases from V and 5 bases from J, the junction contained 10 bases not matched to a gene. The CDR3 spans 15 residues. Germline CDR1 SGHRS, CDR2 YFSETQ. The CDR3 reads CASRPSGQGTDEQYF. The CDR3 coding sequence is TGCGCCAGCAGGCCCTCGGGACAGGGGACCGACGAGCAGTACTTC.

This chain connects TRBV5-1 to TRBJ2-1; 8 nucleotides match TRBD1. Trimming took 4 bases from V and 4 from J; bases not matched to a gene: 7. The CDR3 is 15 residues long. In germline, CDR1 is SGHRS, CDR2 YFSETQ. In DNA form, the CDR3 reads TGCGCCAGCAGCCGGGACAGGCAACATTACAATGAGCAGTTCTTC. The encoded protein is CASSRDRQHYNEQFF.

This clonotype has a count of ten or more. The V and J genes are TRBV7-6 and TRBJ2-2, with unresolved D. Germline V gene lookup returns CDR1 SGHVS and CDR2 FNYEAQ. V was cut by 5 bases and J by 4 bases, with 14 bases left in between. The CDR3 sequence is 15 residues long. DNA for the CDR3: TGTGCCAGCAGCCCGGCCCGTGCACCCACCGGGGAGCTGTTTTTT. This translates into CASSPARAPTGELFF.

In its sample, this clonotype was seen many times. The chain links TRBV5-1 to TRBJ2-1; D is unresolved. The germline V gene has CDR1 SGHRS and CDR2 YFSETQ. The CDR3 has 15 amino acids. Trimming took off 2 bases at V and 6 bases at J, with 15 bases between the two ends. The CDR3 sequence: CASSLSGPHSNEQFF. The CDR3 coding sequence is TGCGCCAGCAGCTTATCTGGGCCGCACAGCAATGAGCAGTTCTTC.

This clonotype counts as medium-sized (0.01 to 0.1%). This chain links TRBV7-9 with TRBJ2-1; D gene uncertain. CDR3 length: 12 residues. CDR1 SEHNR and CDR2 FQNEAQ come from the germline V gene (reference sequence). V lost 5 bases and J lost 8, with 10 bases in between. The CDR3 coding sequence is TGTGCCAGCAGCCTTAATGTTCATGAGCAGTTCTTC. This gives the protein CASSLNVHEQFF.

The J gene is TRBJ2-1, the V gene TRBV7-2, with D tentatively TRBD2 (6 bases). The CDR3 spans 15 residues. In germline, CDR1 is SGHTA, CDR2 FQGNSA. V was cut by 0 bases and J by 8 bases, with 14 bases left in between. This CDR3 reads CASSLAPGEDHEQFF. CDR3 DNA: TGTGCCAGCAGCTTAGCTCCGGGAGAGGATCATGAGCAGTTCTTC.

This clonotype is categorized as medium-sized. The chain recombines TRBV7-3 with TRBJ2-1; no firm D call. The CDR3 has 15 amino acids. Trimming pared 6 bases from V and 3 bases from J, leaving 15 bases between. Germline assignment: CDR1 SGHTA and CDR2 FQGTGA. The CDR3 DNA is TGTGCCAGCAGTCCAATTTCGGACGGCTACAATGAGCAGTTCTTC. This translates into CASSPISDGYNEQFF.

There are many counts of this clonotype. The chain links TRBV25-1 to TRBJ2-7; 7 bases match TRBD1. The CDR3 contains 14 residues. V shed 6 bases and J 2 bases; nucleotides not matched to a gene: 7. The V gene's germline CDR1 is MGHDK and CDR2 SYGVNS. CDR3 nucleotide sequence: TGTGCCAGCAGGCTCGACAGGGCGCCCTACGAGCAGTACTTC. Translation: CASRLDRAPYEQYF.

This clonotype was found many times. For the CDR3, the DNA is TGTGCCAGCAGCCAGCGGAGGCTTACTGAAGCTTTCTTT. Its protein product is CASSQRRLTEAFF. The J gene is TRBJ1-1, the V gene TRBV14; D uncertain. The CDR3 has 13 residues. The germline gives CDR1 SGHDN, CDR2 FVKESK. V gave up 3 bases and J gave up 5 bases, with 10 bases separating them.

The sample holds a few counts of this clonotype. Germline and junction disagree at one end, which may indicate a read error. This sequence joins TRBV6-5 and TRBJ2-1; perhaps TRBD2 as D (6 bases). From germline, CDR1 is MNHEY and CDR2 SVGAGI. This CDR3 has 17 amino acids. CDR3 bases: TGTGCCAGCAGGGGGTACACAGCAACTAGCTCCTACAATGAGCGGTTCTTT. It translates to CASRGYTATSSYNERFF.

This clonotype was counted at least ten times. The chain is built from TRBV2 and TRBJ2-7; unclear D gene. CDR1 is SNHLY and CDR2 is FYNNEI in the germline V gene. The CDR3 runs 11 residues. V lost 7 bases, J lost 3 bases, and 7 bases lay in between. CDR3 sequence (DNA): TGTGCCAGCAAAGTCGGCTACGAGCAGTACTTC. This gives the protein CASKVGYEQYF.

This clonotype has a count of ten or more. This chain links TRBV30 with TRBJ1-2, with 7 bases lining up with TRBD1. The CDR3 contains 13 residues. V trimming: 8 bases; J trimming: 0 bases; junction bases outside the gene matches: 6. The germline CDR1 and CDR2 sequences are GTSNPN and SVGIG (reference sequence). In DNA form, the CDR3 reads TGTGCCGTACACAGGGGAACTAACTATGGCTACACCTTC. Encoded protein: CAVHRGTNYGYTF.

CDR3 region: CASSFPRTSGQPTDTQYF. The CDR3 nucleotides read TGTGCCAGCAGTTTCCCCCGGACTAGCGGACAACCCACAGATACGCAGTATTTT. V usage is TRBV6-6 and J usage is TRBJ2-3, with 10 bases lining up with TRBD2. Germline V gene lookup returns CDR1 MNHNY and CDR2 SVGAGI (reference sequence). This CDR3 is built from 18 residues. Trimming at V came to 4 bases and at J to 2 bases, leaving 12 bases not matched to a gene.

There are many counts of this clonotype. The chain couples TRBV4-1 to TRBJ2-3, with D perhaps being TRBD1 or TRBD2 (6 bases each). Per germline, CDR1 MGHRA and CDR2 YSYEKL. This CDR3 has 15 residues. Trimming shortened V by 3 bases and J by 4 bases, and 14 bases separated the two germline ends. The CDR3 coding sequence is TGCGCCAGCAGCCATTCATGGGGGGCCCCAGATACGCAGTATTTT. Encoded protein: CASSHSWGAPDTQYF.

This clonotype was detected many times. The rearrangement uses TRBV20-1 and TRBJ2-7; D is possibly TRBD1 or TRBD2 (5 bases each). CDR1 is DFQATT, CDR2 SNEGSKA, per germline (reference sequence). This CDR3 has 12 residues. The CDR3 sequence is CSTGTPPYEQYF. The CDR3, as DNA: TGCAGCACCGGGACCCCTCCCTACGAGCAGTACTTC.

The chain links TRBV5-1 to TRBJ2-3; no firm D call. The V end lost 0 bases, the J end lost 6 bases, and 14 bases lay between the germline ends. This CDR3 contains 15 residues. The germline CDR1 and CDR2 sequences are SGHRS and YFSETQ. CDR3 coding DNA: TGCGCCAGCAGCTTGGAGGCGCCGATAGTGGATACGCAGTATTTT. Translation: CASSLEAPIVDTQYF.

The table lists this clonotype with many counts. The rearrangement joins TRBV6-5 to TRBJ2-7, with 9 nucleotides matching TRBD1. Trimming removed 0 bases from V and 3 bases from J; junction bases left unmatched: 3. CDR1 is MNHEY, CDR2 SVGAGI, per germline. This CDR3 is 15 amino acids long. The CDR3 DNA is TGTGCCAGCAGTTACTCTGTGACAGGGGGCTACGAGCAGTACTTC. Amino acids: CASSYSVTGGYEQYF.

The table lists this clonotype with many counts. The chain combines TRBV7-9 with TRBJ2-5, with TRBD2 matching 11 bases. The V gene's germline CDR1 is SEHNR and CDR2 FQNEAQ (reference sequence). V was clipped by 2 bases and J by 0 bases; unmatched bases: 8. The CDR3 covers 18 residues. CDR3 nucleotides: TGTGCCAGCAGCTTAAAGGCGTCTAGCGGGAGGTACCAAGAGACCCAGTACTTC. Amino acids: CASSLKASSGRYQETQYF.

Relative to its sample, this clonotype is medium-sized. The rearrangement joins TRBV4-1 to TRBJ2-1; TRBD2 matches 11 bases. The V segment lost 7 bases and the J segment 0 bases; nucleotides outside the gene matches: 2. The CDR3 covers 15 residues. From germline, CDR1 is MGHRA and CDR2 YSYEKL. CDR3 loop: CASNSGRASYNEQFF. CDR3 sequence (DNA): TGCGCCAGCAATAGCGGGAGGGCCTCCTACAATGAGCAGTTCTTC.

This clonotype has ten or more counts. At one of its ends the junction is not consistent with the germline gene, which may arise from a read error. This chain uses TRBV27 with TRBJ2-7; 8 bases match TRBD2. This CDR3 has 15 residues. Germline CDR1 and CDR2: MNHEY and SMNVEV (reference sequence). The CDR3 loop is CASSTNVIAGSEQCF. Here the CDR3 DNA reads TGTGCCAGCTCAACTAACGTGATAGCGGGAAGCGAGCAGTGCTTC.

This clonotype was counted many times. The chain carries TRBV20-1 and TRBJ1-2; D is unclear. The ends were cut back, 0 bases at V and 4 bases at J, with 18 bases in the middle. From germline, CDR1 is DFQATT and CDR2 SNEGSKA (reference sequence). The CDR3 loop spans 16 amino acids. This CDR3 is CSARDRSPGSSYGYTF. CDR3 in DNA: TGCAGTGCTAGAGATAGGTCGCCAGGATCCAGCTATGGCTACACCTTC.

The chain joins TRBV7-2 to TRBJ2-1; 8 bases are shared with TRBD1. The CDR3 length is 19 residues. The germline CDR1 and CDR2 sequences are SGHTA and FQGNSA. Trimming cost V 5 bases and J 4 bases; bases outside gene matches: 19. The chain's CDR3 is CASSLRKTGASRGYNEQFF. CDR3 DNA sequence: TGTGCCAGCAGCCTCCGAAAGACAGGGGCCTCGCGCGGTTACAATGAGCAGTTCTTC.